The 8 T cell receptor beta chains in this list originate from one sample, sequenced in a study of cytomegalovirus exposure and HLA in healthy donors. The PCR was carried out with 60 Vbeta primers and 13 Jbeta primers. TCRdb's copy holds only in-frame clones and misses some; the assay was immunoSEQ multiplex PCR. The sample lists some 210,000 clones, almost 80% occurring once. The sample taken for sequencing was PBMCs. The receptors stem from a male donor in good health and CMV-seronegative.

V usage is TRBV6-5 and J usage is TRBJ2-7, with TRBD2 as a possible D gene (6 bases). Trimming stripped 8 bases from V and 3 bases from J, with 11 bases between. This CDR3 has 12 residues. Germline CDR1 MNHEY, CDR2 SVGAGI. CDR3 sequence (DNA): TGTGCCAGCTTAAAGGGAGGCTACGAGCAGTACTTC. This codes for CASLKGGYEQYF.

V is TRBV5-4 and J is TRBJ2-3; 9 bases are shared with TRBD1. This CDR3 comprises 15 residues. From germline, CDR1 is SGHNT and CDR2 YYREEE (reference sequence). With 4 bases clipped from V and 4 bases from J, the junction kept 7 bases outside the gene matches. CDR3 DNA sequence: TGTGCCAGCAGCCTAGGACAGGGGCGCCCAGATACGCAGTATTTT. It specifies CASSLGQGRPDTQYF. Full variable domain (missing parts from reference TRBV5-4 and TRBJ2-3): ETGVTQSPTHLIKTRGQQVTLRCSSQSGHNTVSWYQQALGQGPQFIFQYYREEENGRGNFPPRFSGLQFPNYSSELNVNALELDDSALYLCASSLGQGRPDTQYFGPGTRLTVL.

The rearrangement uses TRBV27 and TRBJ1-2; the match to TRBD1 covers 7 bases. Trimming removed 6 bases from V and 2 bases from J; junction bases left unmatched: 9. The CDR3 contains 15 residues. Per the germline V gene, CDR1 is MNHEY and CDR2 is SMNVEV (reference sequence). CDR3 sequence reads: CASSSPDRVNYGYTF. CDR3 nucleotide sequence: TGTGCCAGCAGCTCCCCAGACAGGGTAAACTATGGCTACACCTTC.

The V and J genes are TRBV6-5 and TRBJ2-3; 7 bases map to TRBD1. Germline CDR1 is MNHEY and CDR2 is SVGAGI. V lost 2 bases to trimming and J lost 6 bases; unmatched junction nucleotides: 11. The CDR3 sequence is 16 residues long. CDR3 region: CASSYTRGQMEDTQYF. CDR3 bases: TGTGCCAGCAGTTACACCCGGGGACAGATGGAGGATACGCAGTATTTT.

This clone was seen a single time. This chain links TRBV7-3 with TRBJ2-1, with 14 bases identical to TRBD2. Losses at the gene ends were 2 bases for V and 8 bases for J; bases not matched to a gene: 2. The CDR3 has 15 residues. The germline CDR1 and CDR2 sequences are SGHTA and FQGTGA. The CDR3 DNA reads as TGTGCCAGCAGCTTAGGGGGACTAGCGGGAGATGAGCAGTTCTTC. It codes for CASSLGGLAGDEQFF.

The V and J genes are TRBV19 and TRBJ2-1; TRBD2 agrees at 7 bases. The trim removed 5 bases at V and 7 bases at J, leaving 5 bases unmatched. The CDR3 runs 13 residues. Germline-derived CDR1 and CDR2 are LNHDA and SQIVND (reference sequence). DNA for the CDR3: TGTGCCAGTAGTTCCGGACTAGGGAATGAGCAGTTCTTC. It specifies CASSSGLGNEQFF.

The chain couples TRBV19 to TRBJ2-1, with D uncertain. Trimming removed 3 bases from V and 8 bases from J, with 8 bases in between. Germline assignment: CDR1 LNHDA and CDR2 SQIVND (reference sequence). The CDR3 sequence is 12 residues long. The CDR3 coding sequence is TGTGCCAGTAGTATCGGGTTCGATGAGCAGTTCTTC. Amino acid sequence: CASSIGFDEQFF. Drawing the rest from reference TRBV19 and TRBJ2-1, the complete variable domain is DGGITQSPKYLFRKEGQNVTLSCEQNLNHDAMYWYRQDPGQGLRLIYYSQIVNDFQKGDIAEGYSVSREKKESFPLTVTSAQKNPTAFYLCASSIGFDEQFFGPGTRLTVL.

The chain is built from TRBV5-6 and TRBJ1-5; 7 bases match TRBD1. The length of the CDR3 is 15 residues. The V segment lost 1 base and the J segment 5 bases; nucleotides outside the gene matches: 6. The germline V gene encodes CDR1 SGHDT and CDR2 YYEEEE. The CDR3 bases are TGTGCCAGCAGCTTGAAGGGGGCTTATTATCAGCCCCAGCATTTT. Translating it yields CASSLKGAYYQPQHF.